This record covers a single TCR beta chain. Its target is not known. The source of the sample is a study of cytomegalovirus exposure and HLA in healthy donors. PCR primers comprised 60 Vbeta and 13 Jbeta primers. Only in-frame clones appear in the TCRdb table, and some are missing; sequencing was by immunoSEQ multiplex PCR. The sample records roughly 240,000 clones, 78% being singletons. Broader study findings: Three CMV-associated chains proved CMV antigen-specific in vitro. Investigators reported under 200 TCR beta chains as tied to cytomegalovirus. Indistinguishable V segments such as TRBV6-2 and TRBV6-3 were excluded. In an earlier analysis, in several hundred donors, most V segments appeared productive either ~87% or ~30% of the time.

The germline V gene has CDR1 GTSNPN and CDR2 SVGIG (reference sequence). This CDR3 is built from 14 residues. V dropped 8 bases and J dropped 1 base, with 14 bases sitting between them. The receptor comes from a boy younger than 18 in good health and CMV-seronegative. The rearrangement joins TRBV30 to TRBJ2-2; perhaps TRBD1 as D (6 bases). The sequenced material came from PBMCs. CDR3 DNA sequence: TGTGCCCGGAAGACAGGCGAGAACACCGGGGAGCTGTTTTTT. It codes for CARKTGENTGELFF.